What follows are 32 T cell receptor beta chains derived from one specimen sequenced in a study of a mutant IDH1 vaccine in newly diagnosed glioma. What these receptors recognize is not known. Specified time point: week 23, last vaccination. A 20-mer mutant IDH1 peptide at 300 ug was injected subcutaneously with topical imiquimod. The data were produced by immunoSEQ multiplex PCR, yet TCRdb's version contains in-frame clones alone and is incomplete. This table has about 44,000 clones, approximately 90% appearing once. The sample here was PBMCs, taken from a glioma patient whose treatment included an IDH1 peptide vaccine. Receptors originate from a man aged 45-65 years with glioma.

This rearrangement joins TRBV2 to TRBJ1-4, with 9 positions matching TRBD1. CDR3 length: 14 residues. CDR1 is SNHLY, CDR2 FYNNEI, per germline. Trimming cost V 6 bases and J 7 bases; bases outside gene matches: 6. In nucleotides, the CDR3 is TGTGCCAGCAGAACCGGACAGGGGATTGAAAAACTGTTTTTT. It encodes CASRTGQGIEKLFF.

V gene TRBV18 combines with J gene TRBJ2-5; a possible D gene is TRBD2 (6 bases). The CDR3 totals 15 residues. The germline V gene has CDR1 KGHSH and CDR2 LQKENI. The ends were cut back, 2 bases at V and 3 bases at J, with 13 bases in the middle. This CDR3 reads CASSPAGLLKETQYF. In DNA, the CDR3 is TGTGCCAGCTCACCAGCGGGACTTCTAAAAGAGACCCAGTACTTC.

This rearrangement joins TRBV7-6 to TRBJ1-1, with D unclear. Trimming removed 5 bases at V and 1 base at J, with 5 bases between. CDR3 length: 12 amino acids. The germline CDR1 and CDR2 sequences are SGHVS and FNYEAQ. The CDR3 loop is CASSDRNTEAFF. For the CDR3, the DNA is TGTGCCAGCAGCGATCGGAACACTGAAGCTTTCTTT.

The chain is built from TRBV10-2 and TRBJ1-5; 9 bases fit TRBD1. Trimming removed 6 bases from V and 1 base from J; junction bases left unmatched: 10. CDR1 is WSHSY, CDR2 SAAADI, per germline. This CDR3 is 17 amino acids long. The DNA for the CDR3 is TGCGCCAGCAGCCTCGGGACAGGGAGGGGGAGCAATCAGCCCCAGCATTTT. Translated, it gives CASSLGTGRGSNQPQHF.

The chain is built from TRBV7-6 and TRBJ1-6; D is ambiguous. Germline CDR1 is SGHVS and CDR2 is FNYEAQ. V lost 0 bases and J lost 0, with 12 bases in between. The CDR3 is 18 residues long. This CDR3 is CASSLAAGSGSYNSPLHF. CDR3 DNA: TGTGCCAGCAGCTTAGCCGCAGGATCGGGCTCCTATAATTCACCCCTCCACTTT.

This clone occurred a few times. The V gene is TRBV2, the J gene TRBJ2-5; 7 nucleotides line up with TRBD2. Per the germline V gene, CDR1 is SNHLY and CDR2 is FYNNEI. V dropped 2 bases and J dropped 4; count of bases not matched to a gene: 7. This CDR3 comprises 15 residues. The CDR3 sequence: CASSEWGGILETQYF. CDR3 nucleotide sequence: TGTGCCAGCAGTGAATGGGGGGGGATTCTAGAGACCCAGTACTTC. The entire variable domain, with the rest obtained from reference TRBV2 and TRBJ2-5, is as follows: EPEVTQTPSHQVTQMGQEVILRCVPISNHLYFYWYRQILGQKVEFLVSFYNNEISEKSEIFDDQFSVERPDGSNFTLKIRSTKLEDSAMYFCASSEWGGILETQYFGPGTRLLVL.

This clone occurred a few times. This chain links TRBV30 with TRBJ1-1, with D hard to call. The CDR3 covers 12 residues. V lost 2 bases and J 4 bases, leaving 8 bases between the germline ends. Germline loops: CDR1 GTSNPN, CDR2 SVGIG (reference sequence). The CDR3 protein is CAWSRVVTEAFF. The CDR3 DNA sequence: TGTGCCTGGAGTCGGGTTGTCACTGAAGCTTTCTTT.

This chain links TRBV19 with TRBJ2-2, with D hard to call. This CDR3 is built from 12 residues. V lost 2 bases to trimming and J lost 2 bases, with 0 bases between them. Germline loops: CDR1 LNHDA, CDR2 SQIVND (reference sequence). CDR3 in amino acids: CASSINTGELFF. The CDR3 bases are TGTGCCAGTAGTATAAACACCGGGGAGCTGTTTTTT. The whole variable domain, filled in from reference TRBV19 and TRBJ2-2, reads DGGITQSPKYLFRKEGQNVTLSCEQNLNHDAMYWYRQDPGQGLRLIYYSQIVNDFQKGDIAEGYSVSREKKESFPLTVTSAQKNPTAFYLCASSINTGELFFGEGSRLTVL.

This chain connects TRBV7-3 to TRBJ1-2; tentatively, D is TRBD1 (6 bases). The CDR3 spans 15 residues. V was cut by 5 bases and J by 0 bases, with 13 bases left in between. The germline CDR1 and CDR2 sequences are SGHTA and FQGTGA. In nucleotides, the CDR3 is TGTGCCAGCAGCCCGGGGGGGCAGGCTAACTATGGCTACACCTTC. Its protein product is CASSPGGQANYGYTF.

The V call is TRBV15, the J call TRBJ1-1; the D gene is possibly TRBD1 (6 bases). V was trimmed by 1 base and J by 6 bases, leaving 9 bases between them. Germline loops: CDR1 LNHNV, CDR2 YYDKDF (reference sequence). CDR3 length: 13 residues. This CDR3 is CATSRGRQAEAFF. The CDR3, as DNA: TGTGCCACCAGCAGAGGAAGACAGGCTGAAGCTTTCTTT.

V is TRBV9 and J is TRBJ2-5, with a possible D match to TRBD2 (7 bases). Trimming pared 0 bases from V and 5 bases from J, leaving 14 bases between. Germline CDR1 is SGDLS and CDR2 is YYNGEE. CDR3 size: 15 residues. CDR3 loop: CASSVGGGLGETQYF. The DNA for the CDR3 is TGTGCCAGCAGCGTAGGGGGGGGGCTTGGCGAGACCCAGTACTTC.

The genes are TRBV5-1 and TRBJ2-1; tentative D call: TRBD2 (5 bases). The CDR3 has 16 amino acids. The germline V gene has CDR1 SGHRS and CDR2 YFSETQ. The V gene lost 4 bases and the J gene lost 10 bases, with 24 bases spanning the gap. The CDR3 DNA is TGCGCCAGCAGCATTTCAGAACGGGGAAACTACGAGGAGCAGTTCTTC. This sequence encodes CASSISERGNYEEQFF.

CDR3 sequence reads: CASSPSGNTEAFF. CDR3 nucleotide sequence: TGTGCCAGCTCACCTTCGGGGAACACTGAAGCTTTCTTT. The rearrangement joins TRBV18 to TRBJ1-1; D remains ambiguous. Trimming took 3 bases from V and 1 from J, leaving 6 bases between them. Germline loops: CDR1 KGHSH, CDR2 LQKENI. The CDR3 spans 13 residues.

In nucleotides, the CDR3 is TGTGCCAGCACCTCGAGTAGGTACTACGAGCAGTACTTC. Its protein is CASTSSRYYEQYF. The chain uses TRBV5-6 and TRBJ2-7; D is unresolved. The CDR3 is made up of 13 amino acids. Germline V gene sequence: CDR1 SGHDT, CDR2 YYEEEE. The V end lost 6 bases, the J end lost 3 bases, and 13 bases lay between the germline ends.

This clone was recorded once. The CDR3 DNA sequence: TGTGCCAGCAGCAGAACAGGGGTTGTGGCTTTCTTT. As protein: CASSRTGVVAFF. This chain connects TRBV6-5 to TRBJ1-1; 7 bases are a match to TRBD1. Germline CDR1 and CDR2: MNHEY and SVGAGI. The CDR3 has 12 amino acids. V shed 6 bases, J shed 11 bases, and the junction held 9 bases outside the gene matches.

The chain carries TRBV28 and TRBJ2-2; D gene ambiguous. The CDR3 contains 13 residues. CDR1 is MDHEN, CDR2 SYDVKM, per germline. The V gene lost 7 bases and the J gene lost 2 bases, with 8 bases spanning the gap. In DNA, the CDR3 is TGTGCCAGCACGGATTTAAACACCGGGGAGCTGTTTTTT. It is translated as CASTDLNTGELFF.

This clone was detected only a few times. The chain recombines TRBV15 with TRBJ1-5, with D possibly matching TRBD1 (6 bases). V was clipped by 0 bases and J by 3 bases, with 9 bases between them. Germline V CDR1 and CDR2: LNHNV, YYDKDF (reference sequence). This CDR3 is built from 15 residues. The CDR3 DNA is TGTGCCACCAGCAGAGATACAGGGTACAATCAGCCCCAGCATTTT. Translation gives CATSRDTGYNQPQHF.

The sample holds one count of this clone. The chain combines TRBV2 with TRBJ1-2; 9 nucleotides match TRBD1. This CDR3 is 14 amino acids long. J gave up 3 bases and V 5 bases, and 4 bases lay outside the gene matches. Germline-derived CDR1 and CDR2 are SNHLY and FYNNEI. The CDR3 DNA reads as TGTGCCAGCAGTAGGACAGGGGATTACTATGGCTACACCTTC. It translates to CASSRTGDYYGYTF.

This sequence joins TRBV7-6 and TRBJ2-7, with 8 bases lining up with TRBD1. Germline V gives CDR1 SGHVS, CDR2 FNYEAQ. The CDR3 covers 14 residues. The ends lost 5 bases at V and 4 bases at J; junction bases unmatched: 7. The CDR3 protein is CASSPRQGIYEQYF. CDR3 in DNA: TGTGCCAGCAGCCCCCGACAGGGGATTTACGAGCAGTACTTC.

The rearrangement joins TRBV5-5 to TRBJ2-3; the D is unclear. Looked up from germline, CDR1 is SGHKS and CDR2 is YYEKEE (reference sequence). V lost 0 bases and J lost 10, with 18 bases in between. The CDR3 sequence is 15 residues long. This CDR3 reads CASSLVLLSRWAQYF. The CDR3 DNA sequence: TGTGCCAGCAGCTTGGTGTTGTTGTCGCGGTGGGCGCAGTATTTT.

V usage is TRBV15 and J usage is TRBJ1-5, with D possibly being TRBD1 (5 bases). The CDR3 sequence is 16 residues long. The V gene's germline CDR1 is LNHNV and CDR2 YYDKDF (reference sequence). Trimming removed 3 bases at V and 3 bases at J, with 15 bases between. In DNA form, the CDR3 reads TGTGCCACCAGCAGGGGACCGGGGACCCCCAATCAGCCCCAGCATTTT. It encodes CATSRGPGTPNQPQHF.

The chain links TRBV6-5 to TRBJ1-2; D uncertain. Trimming took 2 bases from V and 1 from J, leaving 8 bases between them. This CDR3 region has 14 residues. Per the germline V gene, CDR1 is MNHEY and CDR2 is SVGAGI. The CDR3 sequence is CASSYGELNYGYTF. CDR3 nucleotide sequence: TGTGCCAGCAGTTACGGGGAGCTTAACTATGGCTACACCTTC.

The chain is built from TRBV18 and TRBJ2-6; 7 nucleotides line up with TRBD1. The V and J ends lost 3 bases and 0 bases, in that order; junction bases with no gene match: 5. The CDR3 contains 17 residues. CDR1 is KGHSH and CDR2 is LQKENI in the germline V gene. CDR3 loop: CASSPGTVSSGANVLTF. In nucleotides, the CDR3 is TGTGCCAGCTCACCTGGGACAGTAAGCTCTGGGGCCAACGTCCTGACTTTC.

The chain links TRBV28 to TRBJ2-5; 8 nucleotides match TRBD1. Germline V CDR1 and CDR2: MDHEN, SYDVKM. The CDR3 contains 13 residues. V shed 4 bases, J shed 5 bases, and the junction held 3 bases outside the gene matches. CDR3 coding DNA: TGTGCCAGCAGTTCAGGGGGCAAGGAGACCCAGTACTTC. It yields the protein CASSSGGKETQYF.

The chain is built from TRBV15 and TRBJ2-3, with 12 bases identical to TRBD2. The V and J ends lost 7 bases and 3 bases, in that order; junction bases with no gene match: 2. CDR1 is LNHNV, CDR2 YYDKDF, per germline (reference sequence). The CDR3 extends over 14 amino acids. CDR3: CATMTSGGTDTQYF. The CDR3 DNA follows: TGTGCCACCATGACTAGCGGGGGTACAGATACGCAGTATTTT.

V and J are TRBV18 and TRBJ2-7; 7 positions agree with TRBD1. The germline CDR1 and CDR2 sequences are KGHSH and LQKENI. This CDR3 has 18 residues. With 2 bases clipped from V and 5 bases from J, the junction kept 18 bases outside the gene matches. The CDR3, as DNA: TGTGCCAGCTCACCATTCGATCGCTCCGGGACAGTGCCGGACGAGCAGTACTTC. Residues: CASSPFDRSGTVPDEQYF.

This chain connects TRBV9 to TRBJ2-1; no firm D call. Per the germline V gene, CDR1 is SGDLS and CDR2 is YYNGEE. Trimming left V 0 bases short and J 0 bases short, with 10 bases between. The CDR3 contains 16 residues. CDR3 bases: TGTGCCAGCAGCGTAGCTGTGGTCGACTCCTACAATGAGCAGTTCTTC. This translates into CASSVAVVDSYNEQFF.

The J gene is TRBJ2-7, the V gene TRBV4-2, with a possible D match to TRBD2 (6 bases). The CDR3 spans 15 residues. In germline, CDR1 is LGHNA, CDR2 YNFKEQ. The V end lost 0 bases, the J end lost 2 bases, and 11 bases lay between the germline ends. The CDR3 protein is CASSQEWDSAYEQYF. CDR3 in DNA: TGTGCCAGCAGCCAAGAATGGGACTCAGCCTACGAGCAGTACTTC.

This chain uses TRBV5-1 with TRBJ2-7; tentatively, D is TRBD2 (7 bases). Trimming pared 5 bases from V and 4 bases from J, leaving 13 bases between. Germline CDR1 is SGHRS and CDR2 is YFSETQ. The CDR3 is 13 amino acids. The CDR3 DNA sequence: TGCGCCAGCAGTCGGGGGGCTGAGTACGAGCAGTACTTC. It yields the protein CASSRGAEYEQYF.

The chain links TRBV14 to TRBJ2-3, with D possibly being TRBD2 (6 bases). Germline CDR1 SGHDN, CDR2 FVKESK. The germline V and J ends were trimmed by 0 bases and 6 bases, with 16 bases remaining between them. The CDR3 consists of 16 residues. CDR3 region: CASSQDMEGRRDTQYF. The CDR3 DNA is TGTGCCAGCAGCCAAGATATGGAGGGGCGCCGGGATACGCAGTATTTT. The full variable domain, completed using reference TRBV14 and TRBJ2-3, is EAGVTQFPSHSVIEKGQTVTLRCDPISGHDNLYWYRRVMGKEIKFLLHFVKESKQDESGMPNNRFLAERTGGTYSTLKVQPAELEDSGVYFCASSQDMEGRRDTQYFGPGTRLTVL.

This chain links TRBV5-5 with TRBJ1-2, with D possibly matching TRBD1 (5 bases). The length of the CDR3 is 14 residues. Germline loops: CDR1 SGHKS, CDR2 YYEKEE (reference sequence). The germline V and J ends were trimmed by 4 bases and 4 bases, with 14 bases remaining between them. This chain's CDR3 is CASSRMGGSYGYTF. CDR3 bases: TGTGCCAGCAGCCGTATGGGGGGTAGCTATGGCTACACCTTC.

The V and J genes are TRBV10-3 and TRBJ2-7; weak D call: TRBD1 (6 bases). Germline V gives CDR1 ENHRY, CDR2 SYGVKD. The V end was cut by 2 bases, the J end by 2 bases, with 13 bases between. CDR3 size: 15 residues. This CDR3 is CAISERDKATYEQYF. CDR3 DNA: TGTGCCATCAGTGAGAGGGACAAGGCCACCTACGAGCAGTACTTC.